This T cell receptor beta chain was obtained from a study of T cells after posttransplantation cyclophosphamide. General study results and limits: Blood and skin or GI T cell repertoires showed limited TRB overlap. Later blood repertoires were often dominated by clones from the donor CD8+ memory compartment.

Sampled 1 year posttransplant, controls received myeloablative marrow transplants, methotrexate and a calcineurin inhibitor. Worth noting for this clone: Its target is not known.

Profiled with immunoSEQ multiplex PCR; TCRdb holds only in-frame clones, not every one. Of roughly 20,000 clones listed, approximately 86% were seen once; the top ten hold around 2.1%. CDR3 size: 15 residues. Deletions cut 4 bases from V and 0 bases from J, with 12 bases between. Germline V gene lookup returns CDR1 MNHEY and CDR2 SVGAGI. J is TRBJ1-2 and V is TRBV6-5, with D uncertain. The sequence was collected from a female patient between 30 and 45 years old who received an allogeneic stem cell transplant from an unrelated donor, was CMV-positive, and had acute and chronic GVHD. Part of the T cells may come from the graft donor. The specimen comprised PBMCs, sampled approximately 360 days after allogeneic stem cell transplant with calcineurin inhibitor and methotrexate. The CDR3 loop reads CASSSRAGANYGYTF. CDR3 nucleotide sequence: TGTGCCAGCAGTTCCCGCGCTGGAGCTAACTATGGCTACACCTTC.